The rows below give T cell receptor beta chains drawn from one sample of a study of blood T cell repertoires in COVID-19. TCRdb keeps only in-frame clones here, not all; method: immunoSEQ multiplex PCR. This repertoire shows approximately 160,000 clones, roughly 85% found once; its top ten account for roughly 8.3%. Source material: peripheral blood. These receptors all stem from a woman aged 55-75 years with COVID-19, enrolled during active disease. The CDR3 runs from the conserved cysteine through the conserved F or W. Fields, in order: J gene, V gene, clone size, D gene, CDR3 DNA, CDR3 protein. A D gene is named only where the DNA matches it firmly. Size is omitted from some rows. Given values are once, few, many or a class for expanded clones.

>TRBJ2-1|TRBV2|.|.
TGTGCCAGCAGTGTGAGTGAGCAGTTCTTC
CASSVSEQFF
>TRBJ2-3|TRBV5-8|.|TRBD2
TGTGCCAGCAGCTTGGCCAGGCGGGGGGGCCTCACAGATACGCAGTATTTT
CASSLARRGGLTDTQYF
>TRBJ1-2|TRBV21-1|few|.
TGTGCCAGCACTCCGACAGGACACTATGGCTACACCTTC
CASTPTGHYGYTF
>TRBJ2-1|TRBV27|.|.
TGTGCCAGCAGTTTCCCGACTAGAACGAATGAGCAGTTCTTC
CASSFPTRTNEQFF
>TRBJ1-4|TRBV18|once|.
TGTGCCAGCTCACCCAATGACAGGATTGCAACTAATGAAAAACTGTTTTTT
CASSPNDRIATNEKLFF
>TRBJ1-5|TRBV6-5|.|.
TGTGCCAGCAGTTCTCAGACAGATAGCAATCAGCCCCAGCATTTT
CASSSQTDSNQPQHF
>TRBJ1-1|TRBV15|.|.
TGTGCCACCAGCAGTTTGCGGGGAAGGTACACTGAAGCTTTCTTT
CATSSLRGRYTEAFF
>TRBJ1-4|TRBV4-2|.|.
TGTGCCAGCAGCCAAGAGGCCAGGGCGACAACTAATGAAAAACTGTTTTTT
CASSQEARATTNEKLFF
>TRBJ1-1|TRBV11-3|few|.
TGTGCCAGCAGCCGGGGGGGACCCTCGAACACTGAAGCTTTCTTT
CASSRGGPSNTEAFF
>TRBJ2-7|TRBV9|few|TRBD2
TGTGCCAGCAGCCCGGGGGGACTCCCTAACGAGCAGTACTTC
CASSPGGLPNEQYF
>TRBJ1-2|TRBV19|few|TRBD1
TGTGCCAGTAGTATTATGTACGACAGGGGGGACTATGGCTACACCTTC
CASSIMYDRGDYGYTF
>TRBJ1-1|TRBV28|.|.
TGTGCCAGCATTGAGCGGAACACTGAAGCTTTCTTT
CASIERNTEAFF
>TRBJ2-5|TRBV19|.|.
TGTGCCAGTAGTCGGGGAATCCACCAAGAGACCCAGTACTTC
CASSRGIHQETQYF
>TRBJ2-1|TRBV6-2/TRBV6-3|.|.
TGTGCCAGCAGTTACCCCAGGTCCCTCTCCTACAATGAGCAGTTCTTC
CASSYPRSLSYNEQFF
>TRBJ1-5|TRBV30|.|.
TGTGCCTGGGGGGCGGGGGTGAGTCAGCCCCAGCATTTT
CAWGAGVSQPQHF
>TRBJ1-6|TRBV5-1|.|.
TGCGCCAGCAGCCTCCATCGGACCAGGGAGGATTCCCTCCACTTT
CASSLHRTREDSLHF
>TRBJ1-2|TRBV5-1|.|.
TGCGCCAGCAGCCACCGGGATTTCTATGGCTACACCTTC
CASSHRDFYGYTF
>TRBJ1-5|TRBV6-5|few|TRBD1
TGTGCCAGCAGCCGACAGGGGCACAATCAGCCCCAGCATTTT
CASSRQGHNQPQHF
>TRBJ1-1|TRBV7-9|.|TRBD1
TGTGCCAGCAGCTCGTACCAGGGGGCAGGGAACACTGAAGCTTTCTTT
CASSSYQGAGNTEAFF
>TRBJ2-7|TRBV18|.|.
TGTGCCAGCTCACCTGGGCAGGGCGTGTGGGAGCAGTACTTC
CASSPGQGVWEQYF
>TRBJ2-5|TRBV13|.|TRBD2
TGTGCCAGCAGCCCTCGGGAGGTCGCAAAGACCCAGTACTTC
CASSPREVAKTQYF
>TRBJ2-1|TRBV14|once|TRBD2
TGTGCCAGCAGCTCCCGGACTAGCGGCTACAATGAGCAGTTCTTC
CASSSRTSGYNEQFF
>TRBJ2-3|TRBV18|.|TRBD2
TGTGCCAGCTCACCCCAATCGACTAGCGGGGGAACAGATACGCAGTATTTT
CASSPQSTSGGTDTQYF
>TRBJ1-6|TRBV9|.|TRBD1
TGTGCCAGCAGCGCGGGACAGGGTAAAGACTCACCCCTCCACTTT
CASSAGQGKDSPLHF
>TRBJ2-7|TRBV5-6|.|.
TGTGCCAGCAGCTTGTTCGGGGGGACAAGCTCCTACGAGCAGTACTTC
CASSLFGGTSSYEQYF
>TRBJ1-3|TRBV18|few|.
TGTGCCAGCTCATCTCGACAGATCTCTGGAAACACCATATATTTT
CASSSRQISGNTIYF
>TRBJ2-7|TRBV7-9|.|TRBD1
TGTGCCAGCAGCCCGGGACAGGGGACCAACGAGCAGTACTTC
CASSPGQGTNEQYF
>TRBJ2-2|TRBV5-1|.|TRBD2
TGCGCCAGCAGCTCAGGAGTTAGCGGGAGGGCCGACACCGGGGAGCTGTTTTTT
CASSSGVSGRADTGELFF
>TRBJ1-6|TRBV5-1|.|TRBD1
TGCGCCAGCAGCCGGGACAGAGATAATTCACCCCTCCACTTT
CASSRDRDNSPLHF
>TRBJ1-3|TRBV2|.|.
TGTGCCAGCAGTGTCCCCAGGGGAGCTGGAAACACCATATATTTT
CASSVPRGAGNTIYF
>TRBJ2-1|TRBV7-3|.|TRBD2
TGTGCCAGCAGCCCGGGACTAGCGGGAGATGAGCAGTTCTTC
CASSPGLAGDEQFF
>TRBJ1-5|TRBV11-2|.|.
TGTGCCAGCAGCTTAGATGGATCGGGGGTCGATCAGCCCCAGCATTTT
CASSLDGSGVDQPQHF
>TRBJ1-2|TRBV19|.|.
TGTGCCAGTAGTCACACCCGGGATAATTCCTATGGCTACACCTTC
CASSHTRDNSYGYTF
>TRBJ1-1|TRBV7-2|.|.
TGTGCCAGCAGCTTTTCGCGGTTGAACACTGAAGCTTTCTTT
CASSFSRLNTEAFF